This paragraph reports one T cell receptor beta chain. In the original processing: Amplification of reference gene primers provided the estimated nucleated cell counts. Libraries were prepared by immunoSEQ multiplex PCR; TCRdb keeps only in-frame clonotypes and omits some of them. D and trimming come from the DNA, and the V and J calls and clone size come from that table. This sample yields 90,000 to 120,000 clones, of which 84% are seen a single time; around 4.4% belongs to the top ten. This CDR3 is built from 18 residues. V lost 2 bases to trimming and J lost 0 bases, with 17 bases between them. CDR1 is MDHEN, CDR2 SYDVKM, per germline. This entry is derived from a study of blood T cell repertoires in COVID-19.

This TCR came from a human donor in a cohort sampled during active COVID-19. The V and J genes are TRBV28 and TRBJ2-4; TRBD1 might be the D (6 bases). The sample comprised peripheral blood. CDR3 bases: TGTGCCAGCAGTTTAGTGTCAGGGACATCCCTAGCCAAAAACATTCAGTACTTC. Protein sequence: CASSLVSGTSLAKNIQYF.